This T cell receptor (beta chain) was retrieved from a study of T cell responses to AZD1222 COVID-19 vaccine. Overall study results and limits: Vaccine-associated CD4 TCRs ranged over spike, dominating at 160-218 and 743-854. Only a handful of AZD1222 recipients, several in all, had baseline seropositivity. A mostly white British donor set with more females was recruited, and clonal diversity was possibly underestimated. The repertoires were collected only after the peak T cell response.

Method: immunoSEQ multiplex PCR; TCRdb's copy keeps in-frame clones and lacks some. Of about 110,000 clones listed, 92% were seen once; the top ten hold approximately 1.2%. Turning to this clone: Its target is not known.

V lost 2 bases and J lost 2; bases outside the gene matches: 4. The CDR3 sequence is 15 residues long. Looked up from germline, CDR1 is SGHRS and CDR2 is YFSETQ. Sample: peripheral blood, taken on day 0 of AZD1222 vaccination. This clonotype originated in an adult in good health. The rearrangement joins TRBV5-1 to TRBJ2-7; TRBD2 matches 10 bases. CDR3 protein: CASSFSGGTTYEQYF. CDR3 bases: TGCGCCAGCAGCTTTAGCGGGGGGACAACCTACGAGCAGTACTTC.